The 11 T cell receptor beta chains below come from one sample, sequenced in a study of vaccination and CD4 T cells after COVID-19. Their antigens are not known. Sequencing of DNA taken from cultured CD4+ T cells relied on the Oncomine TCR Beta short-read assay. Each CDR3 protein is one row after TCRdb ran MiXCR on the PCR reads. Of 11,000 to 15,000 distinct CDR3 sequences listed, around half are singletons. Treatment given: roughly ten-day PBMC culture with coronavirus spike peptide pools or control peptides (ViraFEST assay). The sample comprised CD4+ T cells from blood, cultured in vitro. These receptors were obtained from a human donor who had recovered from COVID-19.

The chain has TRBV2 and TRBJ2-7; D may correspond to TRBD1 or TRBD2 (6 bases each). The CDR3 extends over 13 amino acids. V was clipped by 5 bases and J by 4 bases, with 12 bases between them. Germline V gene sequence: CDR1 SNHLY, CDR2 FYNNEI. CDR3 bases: TGTGCCAGCAGTCCGGGGGCCCAGTACGAGCAGTACTTC. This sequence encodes CASSPGAQYEQYF.

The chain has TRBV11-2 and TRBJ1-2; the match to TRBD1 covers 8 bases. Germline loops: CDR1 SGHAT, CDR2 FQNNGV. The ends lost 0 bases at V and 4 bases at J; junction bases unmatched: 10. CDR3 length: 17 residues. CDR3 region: CASSLELQGAPSYGYTF. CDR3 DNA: TGTGCCAGCAGCTTAGAGTTGCAGGGGGCGCCTAGCTATGGCTACACCTTC.

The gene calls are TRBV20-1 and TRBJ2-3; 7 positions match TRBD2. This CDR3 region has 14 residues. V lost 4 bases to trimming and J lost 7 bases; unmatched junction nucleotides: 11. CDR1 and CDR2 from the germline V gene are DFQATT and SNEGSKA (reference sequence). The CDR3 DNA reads TGCAGTGCTATGCTAGCGGAGCGACCAAATACGCAGTATTTT. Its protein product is CSAMLAERPNTQYF.

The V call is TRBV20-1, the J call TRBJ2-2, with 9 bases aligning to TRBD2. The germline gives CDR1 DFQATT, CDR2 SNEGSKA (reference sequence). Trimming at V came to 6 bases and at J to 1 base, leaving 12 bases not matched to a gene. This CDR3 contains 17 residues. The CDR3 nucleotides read TGCAGTGCCAGGGGTAGCGGGAGAGATTGGAACACCGGGGAGCTGTTTTTT. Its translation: CSARGSGRDWNTGELFF.

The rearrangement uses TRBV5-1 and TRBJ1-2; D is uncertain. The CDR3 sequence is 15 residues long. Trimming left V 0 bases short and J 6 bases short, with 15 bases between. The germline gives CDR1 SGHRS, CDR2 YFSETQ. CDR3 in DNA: TGCGCCAGCAGCTTGGCCGCGACTTGGAGGGATGGCTACACCTTC. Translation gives CASSLAATWRDGYTF. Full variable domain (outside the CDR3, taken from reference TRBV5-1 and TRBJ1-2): KAGVTQTPRYLIKTRGQQVTLSCSPISGHRSVSWYQQTPGQGLQFLFEYFSETQRNKGNFPGRFSGRQFSNSRSEMNVSTLELGDSALYLCASSLAATWRDGYTFGSGTRLTVV.

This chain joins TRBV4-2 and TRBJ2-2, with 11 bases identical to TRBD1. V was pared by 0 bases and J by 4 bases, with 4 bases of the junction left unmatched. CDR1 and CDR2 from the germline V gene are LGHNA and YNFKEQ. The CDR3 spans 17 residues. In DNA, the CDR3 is TGTGCCAGCAGCCAAGAAGGGACAGGGGGGAGCACCGGGGAGCTGTTTTTT. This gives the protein CASSQEGTGGSTGELFF.

The CDR3 region is CSARDSGADTEAFF. In DNA form, the CDR3 reads TGCAGTGCTAGGGACAGTGGGGCGGACACTGAAGCTTTCTTT. The genes are TRBV20-1 and TRBJ1-1, with D tentatively TRBD1 (6 bases). The CDR3 is 14 amino acids. V was clipped by 3 bases and J by 3 bases, with 14 bases between them. Germline V gene sequence: CDR1 DFQATT, CDR2 SNEGSKA (reference sequence).

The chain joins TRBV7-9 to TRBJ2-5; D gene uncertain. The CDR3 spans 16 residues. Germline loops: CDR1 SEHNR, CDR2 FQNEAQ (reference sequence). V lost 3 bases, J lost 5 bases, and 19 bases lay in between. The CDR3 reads CASSLVSVFGVETQYF. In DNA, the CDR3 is TGTGCCAGCAGCTTGGTTAGTGTATTCGGTGTCGAGACCCAGTACTTC.

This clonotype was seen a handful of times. This CDR3 is CASSVRPSLAGQETQYF. The CDR3 coding sequence is TGTGCCAGCAGCGTCCGGCCTTCCCTAGCGGGCCAAGAGACCCAGTACTTC. The chain links TRBV7-9 to TRBJ2-5, with TRBD2 identical over 8 bases. Per germline, CDR1 SEHNR and CDR2 FQNEAQ (reference sequence). There are 17 residues in the CDR3. Unmatched junction bases numbered 12, after V lost 5 bases and J lost 1 base.

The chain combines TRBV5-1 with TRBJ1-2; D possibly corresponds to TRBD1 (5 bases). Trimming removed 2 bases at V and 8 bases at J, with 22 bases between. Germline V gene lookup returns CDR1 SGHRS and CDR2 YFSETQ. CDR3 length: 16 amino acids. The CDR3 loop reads CASSFGRGSPSGGYTF. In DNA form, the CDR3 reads TGCGCCAGCAGCTTCGGCCGGGGGAGCCCGAGTGGCGGCTACACCTTC. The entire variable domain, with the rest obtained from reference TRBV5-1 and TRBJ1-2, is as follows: KAGVTQTPRYLIKTRGQQVTLSCSPISGHRSVSWYQQTPGQGLQFLFEYFSETQRNKGNFPGRFSGRQFSNSRSEMNVSTLELGDSALYLCASSFGRGSPSGGYTFGSGTRLTVV.

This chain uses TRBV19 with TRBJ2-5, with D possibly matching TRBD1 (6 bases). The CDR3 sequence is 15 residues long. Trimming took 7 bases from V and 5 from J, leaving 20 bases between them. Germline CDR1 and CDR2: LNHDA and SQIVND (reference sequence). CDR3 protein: CASTNRASPWETQYF. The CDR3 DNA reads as TGTGCCAGTACCAACAGGGCTAGCCCCTGGGAGACCCAGTACTTC.